Sequencing of this TCR beta chain was carried out in a study of T cell responses to AZD1222 COVID-19 vaccine. This clone was seen a handful of times. The antigen remains undetermined. Produced via immunoSEQ multiplex PCR; TCRdb's table is partial and in-frame only. Found here are fewer than 120,000 clones, over 90% of them singletons; the top ten hold 2.5% to 3%. Notes on the study in general: After the peak T cell response, and only then, were repertoires sampled. Only a handful of AZD1222 recipients, six or seven in all, had baseline seropositivity. Increased Spike-specific TCR breadth and depth were observed after two AZD1222 doses. Targets within unmutated variant regions were reportedly found for nearly half of spike-specific TCRs.

The input for sequencing was peripheral blood, taken 28 days after the second AZD1222 dose. The receptor was isolated from an adult who received the AZD1222 COVID-19 vaccine.

The CDR3 DNA follows: TGCAGCGTGGGGGACAGACTCCGAGAGGGCTACACCTTC. Its protein is CSVGDRLREGYTF. This sequence joins TRBV29-1 and TRBJ1-2, with 7 positions matching TRBD1. With V trimmed by 6 bases and J by 8 bases, 12 bases remained unmatched. Germline V CDR1 and CDR2: SQVTM, ANQGSEA. The length of the CDR3 is 13 residues.